This T cell receptor beta chain was captured in a study of T cell responses to AZD1222 COVID-19 vaccine. Overall study results and limits: CD4 TCRs covered the whole spike, strongest at regions 160-218 and 743-854. Just five or six AZD1222 recipients were seropositive at baseline. Among the donors, most were white British and more were female, and clonal diversity was possibly underestimated.

Clones were sequenced by immunoSEQ multiplex PCR, and TCRdb holds only the in-frame ones, with some missing. This sample has approximately 200,000 clones; 85% to 90% occur once, and the top ten carry 7.7%. Notes on this clone: What it binds is unknown.

Germline V CDR1 and CDR2: LNHDA, SQIVND (reference sequence). The CDR3 spans 13 residues. Trimming took 6 bases from V and 4 from J; bases not matched to a gene: 4. Sequencing used peripheral blood, obtained on day 0 of AZD1222 vaccination. This chain joins TRBV19 and TRBJ2-3, with TRBD1 matching 7 bases. The sequence was obtained from an adult in good health. CDR3 protein: CASRSTGADTQYF. The CDR3, as DNA: TGTGCCAGTAGGTCAACAGGGGCAGATACGCAGTATTTT.